Given below is one TCR beta chain in context. Some clones are missing from TCRdb's copy, which holds only in-frame ones; the method was immunoSEQ multiplex PCR. The table records roughly 100,000 clones, around 92% of them present only once. The data originate from a study of OX40 agonist ivuxolimab in advanced cancers. Study-level background: Prior therapy, whether anti-PD-1, anti-PD-L1 or anti-CTLA-4, was allowed, and roughly 44% had some.

V lost 2 bases and J lost 7; bases outside the gene matches: 2. The CDR3 runs to 16 residues. Per germline, CDR1 ENHRY and CDR2 SYGVKD. Researchers took blood at baseline, on cycle 4 day 1, and on cycle 7 day 1. The specimen was CD4+ or CD8+ T cells sorted from blood, collected in a trial of the OX40 agonist ivuxolimab. This TCR was recovered from an adult with an advanced solid tumor such as melanoma, head and neck, liver or kidney cancer. The genes are TRBV10-3 and TRBJ2-1, with 16 bases fitting TRBD2. In DNA form, the CDR3 reads TGTGCCATCAGTGAGCCGGGACTAGCGGGGGGGAATGAGCAGTTCTTC. It translates to CAISEPGLAGGNEQFF.